The 2 T cell receptor beta chains listed next were all sequenced from one sample in a study of cytomegalovirus exposure and HLA in healthy donors. Assay: immunoSEQ multiplex PCR; the TCRdb copy retains only in-frame clones and omits some. This table has roughly 130,000 clones, about 88% appearing once. The sequenced material came from PBMCs. These receptors originate from a man under 40 in good health and CMV-seronegative.

This clone has only a few counts. The rearrangement joins TRBV19 to TRBJ1-2; 7 nucleotides align to TRBD1. With V trimmed by 1 base and J by 4 bases, 3 bases remained unmatched. In germline, CDR1 is LNHDA, CDR2 SQIVND (reference sequence). This CDR3 comprises 14 residues. CDR3 nucleotide sequence: TGTGCCAGTAGTATAGTCCAGGGGGGCTATGGCTACACCTTC. The encoded protein is CASSIVQGGYGYTF.

The CDR3 here is CASSQGDTYTGELFF. CDR3 coding DNA: TGCGCCAGCAGCCAAGGGGACACCTACACCGGGGAGCTGTTTTTT. The V and J genes are TRBV4-1 and TRBJ2-2, with TRBD1 as a possible D gene (6 bases). The V end was cut by 1 base, the J end by 3 bases, with 9 bases between. CDR1 is MGHRA and CDR2 is YSYEKL in the germline V gene. CDR3 size: 15 residues.